These 14 T cell receptor beta chains were all obtained from the same sample, sequenced in a study of CD8+ T cells in alopecia areata. Extracted RNA was reverse transcribed, and the resulting cDNA served as sequencing template. Measured with immunoSEQ multiplex PCR; TCRdb has only the in-frame clones, and not every one. Of some 200,000 clones in the sample, roughly 40% are singletons; the top ten hold around 2.8%. Treatment meaning: oral pan-JAK inhibitor, 5-10 mg twice daily. The specimen was CD4+ T cells sorted from blood, collected around week 37, from a patient treated with tofacitinib. These receptors came from a human donor with alopecia areata.

The chain combines TRBV6-5 with TRBJ2-7; D may be TRBD2 (6 bases). V shed 5 bases and J shed 2 bases, with 16 bases lying between them. The CDR3 totals 15 residues. Germline V lookup: CDR1 MNHEY, CDR2 SVGAGI. The CDR3 DNA follows: TGTGCCAGCAGTCCGGACGGGAGACTCACCTACGAGCAGTACTTC. It specifies CASSPDGRLTYEQYF.

The genes are TRBV6-5 and TRBJ2-2, with D hard to call. Germline CDR1 and CDR2: MNHEY and SVGAGI. The CDR3 is made up of 14 amino acids. V dropped 10 bases and J dropped 3 bases, with 15 bases sitting between them. The DNA for the CDR3 is TGTGCCACGCGACCAAGCGACGACACCGGGGAGCTGTTTTTT. Protein product: CATRPSDDTGELFF.

The chain employs TRBV15 and TRBJ1-5; perhaps TRBD1 as D (6 bases). Trimming took 5 bases from V and 5 from J, leaving 25 bases between them. Looked up from germline, CDR1 is LNHNV and CDR2 is YYDKDF (reference sequence). This CDR3 is built from 18 residues. CDR3 sequence reads: CATSAHESFLGGDQPQHF. The CDR3 DNA follows: TGTGCCACCAGCGCGCATGAGAGTTTTTTGGGGGGCGATCAGCCCCAGCATTTT. Full variable domain (rest looked up from reference TRBV15 and TRBJ1-5): DAMVIQNPRYQVTQFGKPVTLSCSQTLNHNVMYWYQQKSSQAPKLLFHYYDKDFNNEADTPDNFQSRRPNTSFCFLDIRSPGLGDTAMYLCATSAHESFLGGDQPQHFGDGTRLSIL.

The chain combines TRBV19 with TRBJ2-7; 12 bases line up with TRBD2. The CDR3 runs to 16 residues. V lost 6 bases to trimming and J lost 3 bases; unmatched junction nucleotides: 9. Germline values: CDR1 LNHDA, CDR2 SQIVND (reference sequence). CDR3 nucleotide sequence: TGTGCCAGTAGGACTAGCGGGAGAGGAAAGGTCTACGAGCAGTACTTC. Encoded protein: CASRTSGRGKVYEQYF.

The chain recombines TRBV7-2 with TRBJ2-5; no reliable D call. V was cut by 4 bases and J by 3 bases, with 6 bases left in between. Germline V gene sequence: CDR1 SGHTA, CDR2 FQGNSA. The CDR3 runs to 12 residues. The CDR3 here is CASSSMEETQYF. As DNA, the CDR3 is TGTGCCAGCAGCTCGATGGAAGAGACCCAGTACTTC.

The chain is built from TRBV18 and TRBJ2-4; D remains unclear. V lost 6 bases, J lost 2 bases, and 8 bases lay in between. Germline V gives CDR1 KGHSH, CDR2 LQKENI. The CDR3 is 13 amino acids. The CDR3 nucleotides are TGTGCCAGCTCCAAAGGATCCAAAAACATTCAGTACTTC. Translated: CASSKGSKNIQYF.

The chain carries TRBV19 and TRBJ1-5; D not resolved. The CDR3 length is 15 residues. Germline V gene sequence: CDR1 LNHDA, CDR2 SQIVND (reference sequence). Trimming took 0 bases from V and 2 from J, leaving 8 bases between them. As DNA, the CDR3 is TGTGCCAGTAGTATAGAGTCAAGGGGCAATCAGCCCCAGCATTTT. Translated: CASSIESRGNQPQHF.

J is TRBJ1-2 and V is TRBV30; D remains unclear. The CDR3 contains 12 residues. Trimming shortened V by 0 bases and J by 8 bases, and 10 bases separated the two germline ends. Germline CDR1 is GTSNPN and CDR2 is SVGIG (reference sequence). The CDR3 coding sequence is TGTGCCTGGAGTGTACAAGTGTCGGGCTACACCTTC. Translating it yields CAWSVQVSGYTF. Looking up the rest from reference TRBV30 and TRBJ1-2 gives the full variable domain: SQTIHQWPATLVQPVGSPLSLECTVEGTSNPNLYWYRQAAGRGLQLLFYSVGIGQISSEVPQNLSASRPQDRQFILSSKKLLLSDSGFYLCAWSVQVSGYTFGSGTRLTVV.

This clone occurred a few times. The chain joins TRBV27 to TRBJ1-2; TRBD1 matches 8 bases. The CDR3 loop spans 15 amino acids. The V gene's germline CDR1 is MNHEY and CDR2 SMNVEV (reference sequence). The V gene end was trimmed by 2 bases and the J gene end by 4 bases; junction bases not matched to a gene: 6. CDR3 nucleotide sequence: TGTGCCAGCAGTTTACGAGACAGGGGCGCCTATGGCTACACCTTC. Translating it yields CASSLRDRGAYGYTF.

The CDR3 spells CASSPTSGGTDTQYF. In DNA form, the CDR3 reads TGTGCCAGCAGCCCTACTAGCGGGGGGACAGATACGCAGTATTTT. This rearrangement joins TRBV6-5 to TRBJ2-3, with 12 positions matching TRBD2. Germline V gene sequence: CDR1 MNHEY, CDR2 SVGAGI. The junction had 4 bases not matched to a gene; V was cut back by 6 bases and J by 3 bases. This CDR3 region has 15 residues.

The chain recombines TRBV5-4 with TRBJ2-7, with 9 bases aligning to TRBD1. The CDR3 extends over 14 amino acids. Losses at the gene ends were 3 bases for V and 2 bases for J; bases not matched to a gene: 3. Germline V lookup: CDR1 SGHNT, CDR2 YYREEE (reference sequence). CDR3 nucleotides: TGTGCCAGCAGCTACGGACAGGGGCCCTACGAGCAGTACTTC. Its protein is CASSYGQGPYEQYF.

Only a few counts were recorded for this clone. The chain employs TRBV6-5 and TRBJ2-1; 10 bases map to TRBD2. The germline V gene has CDR1 MNHEY and CDR2 SVGAGI. This CDR3 region has 15 residues. J was trimmed by 6 bases and V by 5 bases; bases with no gene match: 7. CDR3 loop: CASSVRTSGLNEQFF. CDR3 coding DNA: TGTGCCAGCAGTGTCCGGACTAGCGGCCTCAATGAGCAGTTCTTC.

The J gene is TRBJ2-2, the V gene TRBV19; no clear D. Trimming took off 3 bases at V and 2 bases at J, with 7 bases between the two ends. The CDR3 is 14 amino acids. The germline CDR1 and CDR2 sequences are LNHDA and SQIVND (reference sequence). CDR3 bases: TGTGCCAGTAGTATTTGGAAAAACACCGGGGAGCTGTTTTTT. It encodes CASSIWKNTGELFF.

This clone showed up just a few times. The genes are TRBV5-1 and TRBJ2-2; 10 bases match TRBD1. CDR1 is SGHRS, CDR2 YFSETQ, per germline. The V and J ends lost 9 bases and 5 bases, in that order; junction bases with no gene match: 7. The CDR3 loop spans 14 amino acids. This CDR3 reads CATQWTGGTGELFF. In DNA form, the CDR3 reads TGCGCCACCCAGTGGACAGGGGGGACCGGGGAGCTGTTTTTT.